The 28 T cell receptor beta chains below come from one sample, sequenced in a study of sequential checkpoint blockade in melanoma. The treatment denotes: randomized to nivolumab then ipilimumab (arm A) or the reverse (arm B). The table came from immunoSEQ multiplex PCR; TCRdb's copy has only in-frame clones and leaves some out. The sample has 2,500 to 4,000 clones, over 15% seen once. The sequences come from tumor tissue (inferred from file names), collected from a patient given nivolumab and ipilimumab in sequence. The origin of the receptors is a human donor with melanoma.

In DNA form, the CDR3 reads TGCGCCAGCAGCTTCGGGGACAGGGGGGTGAGAAATCGCTACACCTTC. It codes for CASSFGDRGVRNRYTF. This chain connects TRBV5-1 to TRBJ1-2; 11 bases match TRBD1. The CDR3 runs to 16 residues. With 2 bases clipped from V and 9 bases from J, the junction kept 12 bases outside the gene matches. Germline V gene data show CDR1 as SGHRS and CDR2 as YFSETQ.

The table lists this clone with many counts. The chain employs TRBV2 and TRBJ2-3; 10 nucleotides agree with TRBD1. CDR3 length: 15 residues. V lost 6 bases, J lost 5 bases, and 8 bases stayed unmatched. CDR1 and CDR2 from the germline V gene are SNHLY and FYNNEI. The CDR3 region has the DNA TGTGCCAGCAGCTCTTGGGACAGGGGAGGAGATACGCAGTATTTT. The encoded protein is CASSSWDRGGDTQYF.

The rearrangement links TRBV6-8 to TRBJ2-4; D gene uncertain. The CDR3 is made up of 16 amino acids. V was cut by 5 bases and J by 1 base, with 15 bases left in between. The germline CDR1 and CDR2 sequences are MNHGY and SAAAGT. The CDR3 bases are TGTGCCAGCAGTCGACGGATTCGGCTCGCCAAAAACATTCAGTACTTC. As protein: CASSRRIRLAKNIQYF.

The chain employs TRBV14 and TRBJ1-5, with 7 bases identical to TRBD1. The CDR3 runs to 17 residues. The V gene end was trimmed by 10 bases and the J gene end by 2 bases; junction bases not matched to a gene: 17. Germline CDR1 SGHDN, CDR2 FVKESK. CDR3: CAIKGARGSIGNQPQHF. As DNA, the CDR3 is TGTGCCATAAAAGGTGCCAGGGGGAGTATCGGCAATCAGCCCCAGCATTTT.

This sequence joins TRBV14 and TRBJ1-1; 9 bases align to TRBD1. J gave up 0 bases and V 4 bases, and 3 bases lay outside the gene matches. From germline, CDR1 is SGHDN and CDR2 FVKESK. The CDR3 is 15 amino acids. Here the CDR3 DNA reads TGTGCCAGCAGCCCGGACAGGGGATTGAACACTGAAGCTTTCTTT. It encodes CASSPDRGLNTEAFF.

This clone appeared many times. The rearrangement uses TRBV11-3 and TRBJ1-6, with 10 positions matching TRBD1. This CDR3 has 14 residues. V dropped 4 bases and J dropped 10; count of bases not matched to a gene: 4. The V gene's germline CDR1 is SGHNT and CDR2 YENEEA. Here the CDR3 reads CASSSGTGVSPLHF. CDR3 nucleotide sequence: TGTGCCAGCAGCTCGGGGACAGGGGTCTCACCCCTCCACTTT. Full variable domain (missing parts from reference TRBV11-3 and TRBJ1-6): EAGVVQSPRYKIIEKKQPVAFWCNPISGHNTLYWYLQNLGQGPELLIRYENEEAVDDSQLPKDRFSAERLKGVDSTLKIQPAELGDSAVYLCASSSGTGVSPLHFGNGTRLTVT.

This clone was seen at least ten times. DNA of the CDR3: TGTGCCAGCAGCCAGGAGAGCCTAGCGGGGATAGCGCAGTATTTT. It specifies CASSQESLAGIAQYF. V usage is TRBV11-3 and J usage is TRBJ2-3, with TRBD2 matching 9 bases. Germline CDR1 reads SGHNT; CDR2 reads YENEEA. The junction had 13 bases not matched to a gene; V was cut back by 5 bases and J by 10 bases. This CDR3 spans 15 amino acids.

By sample fraction, this clone is medium-sized. The CDR3 sequence: CASSPGGGTGNTIYF. In DNA, the CDR3 is TGCGCCAGCAGCCCCGGGGGGGGCACTGGAAACACCATATATTTT. The chain has TRBV4-1 and TRBJ1-3; a weak D match, TRBD1 (6 bases). The CDR3 sequence is 15 residues long. Trimming shortened V by 4 bases and J by 2 bases, and 12 bases separated the two germline ends. Germline V gene data show CDR1 as MGHRA and CDR2 as YSYEKL.

As for this clone: One junction end does not reproduce the germline sequence, and a read error may be involved. The chain uses TRBV18 and TRBJ2-4; a possible D gene is TRBD2 (5 bases). Germline V gives CDR1 KGHSH, CDR2 LQKENI. CDR3 length equals 16 residues. Here the CDR3 reads CASSPPRVGAKNIPYF. The DNA for the CDR3 is TGTGCCAGCTCACCTCCTCGTGTGGGAGCCAAAAACATTCCGTACTTC.

The chain is built from TRBV5-1 and TRBJ2-7; TRBD1 matches at 8 bases. With V trimmed by 0 bases and J by 3 bases, 8 bases remained unmatched. Germline CDR1 SGHRS, CDR2 YFSETQ. This CDR3 has 16 residues. In nucleotides, the CDR3 is TGCGCCAGCAGCTTGGGCTTTGGGACAGGCGGCTACGAGCAGTACGTC. Encoded protein: CASSLGFGTGGYEQYV.

Ten or more counts support this clone. The V call is TRBV11-3, the J call TRBJ2-3, with 11 bases matching TRBD2. The CDR3 has 16 amino acids. J gave up 7 bases and V 8 bases, and 14 bases lay outside the gene matches. Germline CDR1 and CDR2: SGHNT and YENEEA. Here the CDR3 reads CASGQLRLAGFNTQYF. CDR3 sequence (DNA): TGTGCCAGCGGGCAACTCCGACTAGCGGGGTTCAATACGCAGTATTTT.

This clone was detected many times. The CDR3 DNA sequence: TGTGCCAGCAGCCGGGGGGAGAACACTGAAGCTTTCTTT. It yields the protein CASSRGENTEAFF. The chain recombines TRBV7-2 with TRBJ1-1, with D tentatively TRBD1 (5 bases). This CDR3 comprises 13 residues. Germline CDR1 is SGHTA and CDR2 is FQGNSA. The V end was cut by 5 bases, the J end by 1 base, with 8 bases between.

This clone is termed medium-sized (0.01 to 0.1%). The chain uses TRBV11-3 and TRBJ1-1; maybe TRBD1 (5 bases). The germline CDR1 and CDR2 sequences are SGHNT and YENEEA. With 3 bases removed from V and 0 bases from J, the gap between germline ends came to 11 bases. The CDR3 totals 15 residues. The CDR3 nucleotides read TGTGCCAGCAGCTTGGGTTGGGGGATGAACACTGAAGCTTTCTTT. It encodes CASSLGWGMNTEAFF.

This sequence joins TRBV23-1 and TRBJ1-2; maybe TRBD1 (6 bases). TRBV23-1 is classed as an ORF, of uncertain function. V was cut by 6 bases and J by 7 bases, with 15 bases left in between. This CDR3 contains 13 residues. CDR3 coding DNA: TGCGCCAGCAGGGGGGGGGCAGACGCTGGCTACACCTTC. Its translation: CASRGGADAGYTF.

This clone was seen more than once but under ten times. The chain employs TRBV12-5 and TRBJ1-1; D unresolved. Per germline, CDR1 LGHNT and CDR2 FRNRAP. The CDR3 covers 11 residues. V was trimmed by 1 base and J by 3 bases, leaving 0 bases between them. The CDR3 reads CASGLDTEAFF. CDR3 bases: TGTGCTAGTGGTTTGGACACTGAAGCTTTCTTT. Complete variable domain (other parts from reference TRBV12-5 and TRBJ1-1): DARVTQTPRHKVTEMGQEVTMRCQPILGHNTVFWYRQTMMQGLELLAYFRNRAPLDDSGMPKDRFSAEMPDATLATLKIQPSEPRDSAVYFCASGLDTEAFFGQGTRLTVV.

Sample share makes this clone medium-sized. This chain joins TRBV6-8 and TRBJ1-2, with 7 bases lining up with TRBD1. The CDR3 runs 15 residues. The germline V gene has CDR1 MNHGY and CDR2 SAAAGT. The V gene end was trimmed by 4 bases and the J gene end by 8 bases; junction bases not matched to a gene: 13. The CDR3 region has the DNA TGTGCCAGCAGTTCTGGGACAGTGCCCTACCTCGGCTACACCTTC. It encodes CASSSGTVPYLGYTF.

The chain uses TRBV9 and TRBJ1-5; D is uncertain. CDR3 length: 15 residues. V lost 0 bases to trimming and J lost 6 bases, with 13 bases between them. CDR1 and CDR2 (germline): SGDLS, YYNGEE. CDR3 in DNA: TGTGCCAGCAGCGTAGGGGGAGGGCTTGGTCAGCCCCAGCATTTT. Its protein is CASSVGGGLGQPQHF.

In its sample, this clone ranks as medium-sized. The chain is built from TRBV6-8 and TRBJ1-2; no definite D call. V shed 0 bases and J shed 4 bases, with 12 bases lying between them. The CDR3 has 15 amino acids. CDR1 and CDR2 (germline): MNHGY, SAAAGT. The CDR3 bases are TGTGCCAGCAGTTACTCGATGCTGGAGTCCTATGGCTACACCTTC. It encodes CASSYSMLESYGYTF.

V usage is TRBV18 and J usage is TRBJ1-5, with 9 bases matching TRBD1. J lost 4 bases, V lost 3 bases, and 4 bases had no gene match. Germline CDR1 KGHSH, CDR2 LQKENI. This CDR3 has 15 amino acids. The CDR3 sequence is CASSPTGGRNQPQHF. CDR3 in DNA: TGTGCCAGCTCACCCACAGGGGGCAGAAATCAGCCCCAGCATTTT.

The chain joins TRBV29-1 to TRBJ1-1; D not resolved. Trimming removed 0 bases at V and 4 bases at J, with 12 bases between. Per the germline V gene, CDR1 is SQVTM and CDR2 is ANQGSEA. The CDR3 is 14 residues long. The CDR3, as DNA: TGCAGCGTTGAAGATCATGGTGGTGGCACTGAAGCTTTCTTT. This translates into CSVEDHGGGTEAFF.

The rearrangement links TRBV19 to TRBJ1-5; 7 bases are shared with TRBD1. Germline CDR1 LNHDA, CDR2 SQIVND (reference sequence). V trimming: 4 bases; J trimming: 7 bases; junction bases outside the gene matches: 4. The CDR3 length is 13 residues. Here the CDR3 reads CASSTTGSQPQHF. CDR3 DNA sequence: TGTGCCAGTAGTACGACAGGGTCCCAGCCCCAGCATTTT.

This rearrangement joins TRBV5-1 to TRBJ2-1; tentative D call: TRBD2 (5 bases). Deletions cut 0 bases from V and 2 bases from J, with 6 bases between. Per germline, CDR1 SGHRS and CDR2 YFSETQ. The CDR3 is 14 amino acids. The CDR3 region is CASSLDGTYNEQFF. Here the CDR3 DNA reads TGCGCCAGCAGCTTGGACGGGACCTACAATGAGCAGTTCTTC.

This chain joins TRBV15 and TRBJ2-4; D remains ambiguous. This CDR3 has 16 residues. The germline V and J ends were trimmed by 0 bases and 2 bases, with 11 bases remaining between them. Germline V lookup: CDR1 LNHNV, CDR2 YYDKDF (reference sequence). The CDR3 protein is CATSREYLGPKNIQYF. As DNA, the CDR3 is TGTGCCACCAGCAGAGAGTACCTAGGCCCCAAAAACATTCAGTACTTC.

The chain employs TRBV15 and TRBJ2-5, with D hard to call. Germline-derived CDR1 and CDR2 are LNHNV and YYDKDF (reference sequence). The CDR3 is made up of 15 amino acids. Deletions cut 0 bases from V and 4 bases from J, with 12 bases between. CDR3 DNA: TGTGCCACCAGCAGAGATCTGGGCAGGTTAGAGACCCAGTACTTC. It is translated as CATSRDLGRLETQYF.

This clone is labeled as medium-sized. The gene calls are TRBV9 and TRBJ1-2; D is uncertain. The CDR3 spans 14 residues. Germline assignment: CDR1 SGDLS and CDR2 YYNGEE. Deletions cut 0 bases from V and 2 bases from J, with 8 bases between. The CDR3 coding sequence is TGTGCCAGCAGCGTAGCTTCCCACAACTATGGCTACACCTTC. This gives the protein CASSVASHNYGYTF. Full variable domain (remainder filled in from reference TRBV9 and TRBJ1-2): DSGVTQTPKHLITATGQRVTLRCSPRSGDLSVYWYQQSLDQGLQFLIQYYNGEERAKGNILERFSAQQFPDLHSELNLSSLELGDSALYFCASSVASHNYGYTFGSGTRLTVV.

This clone was picked up a small number of times. At one boundary the junction diverges from the germline segment, which might be a read error. This chain links TRBV12-5 with TRBJ2-1; tentative D call: TRBD1 (6 bases). Looked up from germline, CDR1 is LGHNT and CDR2 is FRNRAP. This CDR3 region has 13 residues. The CDR3 nucleotides are TGTGCTAGTGGCTTGGACCCCGGGACAGAGCAGTTCTTC. Amino acids: CASGLDPGTEQFF.

The rearrangement uses TRBV10-2 and TRBJ2-2; maybe TRBD1 (6 bases). Trimming removed 6 bases from V and 3 bases from J, with 11 bases in between. CDR3 size: 14 residues. Germline V CDR1 and CDR2: WSHSY, SAAADI. The chain's CDR3 is CASRLTGDTGELFF. The DNA for the CDR3 is TGCGCCAGCAGGTTGACAGGAGACACCGGGGAGCTGTTTTTT.

This clone was counted ten times or more. The chain combines TRBV11-3 with TRBJ2-2; D might be TRBD1 (5 bases). Germline lookup yields CDR1 SGHNT and CDR2 YENEEA. CDR3 length: 15 residues. V shed 1 base and J shed 0 bases, with 6 bases lying between them. The chain's CDR3 is CASSLGQSNTGELFF. The DNA for the CDR3 is TGTGCCAGCAGCTTAGGACAGTCGAACACCGGGGAGCTGTTTTTT.